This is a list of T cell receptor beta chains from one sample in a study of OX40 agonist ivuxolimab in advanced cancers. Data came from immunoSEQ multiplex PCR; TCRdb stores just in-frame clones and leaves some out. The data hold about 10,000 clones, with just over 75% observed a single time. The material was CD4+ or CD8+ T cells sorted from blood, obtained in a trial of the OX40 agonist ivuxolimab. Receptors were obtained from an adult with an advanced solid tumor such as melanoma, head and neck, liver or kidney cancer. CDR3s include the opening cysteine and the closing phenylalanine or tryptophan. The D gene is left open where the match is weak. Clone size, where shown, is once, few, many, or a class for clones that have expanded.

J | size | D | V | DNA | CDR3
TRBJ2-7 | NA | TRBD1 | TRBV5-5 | TGTGCCAGCAGCTTATCACCGGGACAGCTACTTGAGCAGTACTTC | CASSLSPGQLLEQYF
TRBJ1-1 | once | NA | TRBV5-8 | TGTGCCAGCAGTTTTGATTTGAACACTGAAGCTTTCTTT | CASSFDLNTEAFF
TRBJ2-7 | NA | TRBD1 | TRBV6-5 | TGTGCCAGCAGTTCCGGGACAGCATCCTACGAGCAGTACTTC | CASSSGTASYEQYF
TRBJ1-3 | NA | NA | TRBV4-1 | TGCGCCAGCAGCCAACTAGGAGACAGCCTCGACCCCTCTGGAAACACCATATATTTT | CASSQLGDSLDPSGNTIYF
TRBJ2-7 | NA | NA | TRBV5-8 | TGTGCCAGCAGCTTCGGGTTCGCAGGGAACTACGAGCAGTACTTC | CASSFGFAGNYEQYF
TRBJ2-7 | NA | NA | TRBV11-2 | TGTGCCAGCAGCTTAGAGTCATCCTACGAGCAGTACTTC | CASSLESSYEQYF
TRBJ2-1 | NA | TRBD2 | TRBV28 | TGTGCCAGCAGGTCCTCTAGCGGGAGAGGTGGGCAGTTCTTC | CASRSSSGRGGQFF
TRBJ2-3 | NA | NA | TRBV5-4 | TGTGCCAGCAGCTTGGCTTGGCTTCCGGGCACAGATACGCAGTATTTT | CASSLAWLPGTDTQYF
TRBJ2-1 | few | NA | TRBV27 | TGTGCCAGCAGTCCAACTTTAAACTCCTACAATGAGCAGTTCTTC | CASSPTLNSYNEQFF
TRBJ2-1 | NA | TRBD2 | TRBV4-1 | TGCGCCAGCAGCCCCCTGAGCGGGAGGGGCTACAATGAGCAGTTCTTC | CASSPLSGRGYNEQFF